This T cell receptor beta chain was recorded in a study of blood T cell repertoires in COVID-19. Background on the study: Samples of COVID-19 (acute and convalescent) were obtained from the United States, Italy and Spain. Nucleic acid was either cDNA or gDNA, and it came from T cells, B-cell-depleted T cells, or PBMCs.

In the original analysis: The authors estimated nucleated cell counts from reference gene primer amplification. Clones were sequenced by immunoSEQ multiplex PCR, and TCRdb holds only the in-frame ones, with some missing. Clone size and the V and J calls come from that table; the DNA yielded D and trimming. The sample contains 90,000 to 120,000 clones, around 85% of which appear only once. This clone was counted only a few times. Input material: peripheral blood. This TCR came from a man aged 65 to 85 with active or convalescent COVID-19.

In DNA, the CDR3 is TGCGCCAGCAGCCAAGGGGACAGAAAAGACGAGCAGTACTTC. Translated, it gives CASSQGDRKDEQYF. The chain links TRBV4-1 to TRBJ2-7; TRBD1 matches at 7 bases. Per the germline V gene, CDR1 is MGHRA and CDR2 is YSYEKL. This CDR3 region has 14 residues. J was trimmed by 5 bases and V by 1 base; bases with no gene match: 5.